These T cell receptor beta chains were read from a single sample in a study of blood T cell repertoires in COVID-19. Here immunoSEQ multiplex PCR was the method, and the copy in TCRdb shows in-frame clones only, minus some. The sample includes 300,000 or so clones, around 86% of them seen just once. What was sequenced was peripheral blood. The receptors stem from a man aged 45-65 years with active or convalescent COVID-19. The CDR3 runs from the conserved cysteine through the conserved F or W. The D gene is left open where the match is weak. Expanded clones are given a class, and other clones once, few, many or no size at all.

abundance,v_gene,j_gene,d_gene,CDR3nt,CDR3aa
few,TRBV19,TRBJ1-4,-,TGTGCCAGTAGTAAGGGGACTGATGAAAAACTGTTTTTT,CASSKGTDEKLFF
-,TRBV3-1/TRBV3-2,TRBJ1-2,TRBD1,TGTGCCAGCAGCCAATGGGACAGGGGATATGGCTACACCTTC,CASSQWDRGYGYTF
-,TRBV19,TRBJ2-2,TRBD2,TGTGCCAGTAGTAAACTAGCGGGAGGGCCGCCGGAGCTGTTTTTT,CASSKLAGGPPELFF
once,TRBV21-1,TRBJ1-5,-,TGTGCCAGCACCCCAGGGGCACCCTATAGCAATCAGCCCCAGCATTTT,CASTPGAPYSNQPQHF
-,TRBV2,TRBJ2-3,-,TGTGCCAGCAGTGAAGGGCTAGACACAGATACGCAGTATTTT,CASSEGLDTDTQYF
few,TRBV5-8,TRBJ1-5,TRBD1,TGTGCCAGCAGCAAAGACAGGGGTCGTGGGCCCCAGCATTTT,CASSKDRGRGPQHF
-,TRBV18,TRBJ1-6,-,TGTGCCAGCTCACCAGGGGCAGGTCATAATTCACCCCTCCACTTT,CASSPGAGHNSPLHF
once,TRBV24-1,TRBJ2-1,TRBD2,TGTGCCACCAGTGATTTGACTAGCGGGGGTAATGAGCAGTTCTTC,CATSDLTSGGNEQFF
few,TRBV19,TRBJ2-7,TRBD2,TGTGCCAGTAGTATACAGCGGGACTCCTACGAGCAGTACTTC,CASSIQRDSYEQYF
-,TRBV19,TRBJ2-7,-,TGTGCCAGTAGCGCCCTCTGGACAGCGGGAAGACCCTACGAGCAGTACTTC,CASSALWTAGRPYEQYF
-,TRBV5-1,TRBJ2-5,-,TGCGCCAGCAAATGGGGCGGAACAGGGCTCTCAACAGGGGAGACCCAGTACTTC,CASKWGGTGLSTGETQYF
-,TRBV6-5,TRBJ1-1,TRBD1,TGTGCCAGCAGGGTAACAGGGGGTGGGGCTGAAGCTTTCTTT,CASRVTGGGAEAFF
-,TRBV18,TRBJ2-2,TRBD1,TGTGCCAGCTCACTAAGGACAGGATCGAACACCGGGGAGCTGTTTTTT,CASSLRTGSNTGELFF
few,TRBV2,TRBJ1-2,-,TGTGCCAGCAGTGAAGCGCTTCAGGGTAACTATGGCTACACCTTC,CASSEALQGNYGYTF
-,TRBV24-1,TRBJ2-5,TRBD1,TGTGCCACCAGTGGCGACTGGCTTGACCCGAGTGACAGGGGACAAGAGACCCAGTACTTC,CATSGDWLDPSDRGQETQYF
-,TRBV20-1,TRBJ2-5,-,TGCAGTGCTAGTATAGATCTAGGGGCCGAGACCCAGTACTTC,CSASIDLGAETQYF
-,TRBV2,TRBJ2-2,TRBD1,TGTGCCAGCAGTGTTGAGGGGGCACCGGGGGAGCTGTTTTTT,CASSVEGAPGELFF
-,TRBV10-3,TRBJ1-1,TRBD1,TGTGCCATCAGAAGTACAGGGGAAACTGAAGCTTTCTTT,CAIRSTGETEAFF
once,TRBV7-3,TRBJ2-1,TRBD2,TGTGCCAGCAGCTTAATGTCGGGGGGGACTTACAATGAGCAGTTCTTC,CASSLMSGGTYNEQFF
-,TRBV3-1/TRBV3-2,TRBJ2-7,-,TGTGCCAGCAGCCAAGGGACAGACTACGAGCAGTACTTC,CASSQGTDYEQYF
-,TRBV4-3,TRBJ2-1,TRBD1,TGCGCCAGCAGCCGATTGGGTCAGGGGGTTTTCAATGAGCAGTTCTTC,CASSRLGQGVFNEQFF
-,TRBV7-8,TRBJ1-4,TRBD1,TGTGCCAGCAGCTTAGGGACAGGGAGGGGTTGGGATGAAAAACTGTTTTTT,CASSLGTGRGWDEKLFF
-,TRBV7-2,TRBJ2-7,-,TGTGCCAGCAGCTTAGAGGTGGGGAGGAGCTCCTACGAGCAGTACTTC,CASSLEVGRSSYEQYF
-,TRBV2,TRBJ1-2,-,TGTGCCAGCAGGCCGGACTATGGCTACACCTTC,CASRPDYGYTF
few,TRBV28,TRBJ1-5,TRBD1,TGTGCCAGCAGTTTGGGAATAGGACAGGGGGCGTATAGCAATCAGCCCCAGCATTTT,CASSLGIGQGAYSNQPQHF
-,TRBV14,TRBJ2-3,TRBD2,TGTGCCAGCGCGCCGGGACTAGCGGCTACGCAGTATTTT,CASAPGLAATQYF
-,TRBV29-1,TRBJ2-2,TRBD2,TGCAGCGTTAGCGGGGGGCGGAACACCGGGGAGCTGTTTTTT,CSVSGGRNTGELFF
-,TRBV27,TRBJ2-7,-,TGTGCCAGCAGTTTAGCGATGGGGCGATCCTACGAGCAGTACTTC,CASSLAMGRSYEQYF
-,TRBV4-2,TRBJ1-2,-,TGTGCCAGCTGCGATCCGGTGGACAATTATGGCTACACCTTC,CASCDPVDNYGYTF
-,TRBV4-3,TRBJ1-3,-,TGCGCCAGCAGCCTAGGAGGGAGCTCTGGAAACACCATATATTTT,CASSLGGSSGNTIYF
few,TRBV19,TRBJ2-1,TRBD2,TGTGCCAGTAGTGGGCTAGCGGGGTACAATGAGCAGTTCTTC,CASSGLAGYNEQFF